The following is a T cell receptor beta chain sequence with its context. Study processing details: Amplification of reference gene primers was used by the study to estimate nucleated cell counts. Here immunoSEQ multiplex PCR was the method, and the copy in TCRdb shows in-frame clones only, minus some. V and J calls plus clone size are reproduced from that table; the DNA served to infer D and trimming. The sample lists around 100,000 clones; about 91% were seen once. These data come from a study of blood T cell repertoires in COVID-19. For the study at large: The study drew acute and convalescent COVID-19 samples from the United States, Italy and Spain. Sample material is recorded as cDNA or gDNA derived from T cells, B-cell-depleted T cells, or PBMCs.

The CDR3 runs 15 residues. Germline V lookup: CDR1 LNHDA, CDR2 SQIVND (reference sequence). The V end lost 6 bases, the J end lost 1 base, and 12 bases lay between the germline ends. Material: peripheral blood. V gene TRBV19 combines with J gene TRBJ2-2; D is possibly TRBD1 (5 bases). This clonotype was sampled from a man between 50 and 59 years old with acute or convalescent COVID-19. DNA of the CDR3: TGTGCCAGTAGATCAGGGATTTTGAACACCGGGGAGCTGTTTTTT. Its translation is CASRSGILNTGELFF.